The T cell receptor (beta chain) described here comes from a study of blood T cell repertoires in COVID-19. Study at large: Donors in the United States, Italy and Spain gave samples during acute or convalescent COVID-19.

The CDR3 runs to 15 residues. V lost 0 bases and J lost 3; bases outside the gene matches: 3. CDR1 is SGHDT, CDR2 YYEEEE, per germline. Sequencing was performed with immunoSEQ multiplex PCR; in TCRdb, only in-frame clones are kept and a portion is missing. The sample has 300,000 to 400,000 clones, 70% to 90% seen once. V usage is TRBV5-6 and J usage is TRBJ1-2, with TRBD1 matching 9 bases. This sequence originates from a woman in her 30s with acute COVID-19. The specimen was PBMCs or T cells enriched from blood (not recorded which). The CDR3: CASSLETGGYYGYTF. The CDR3, as DNA: TGTGCCAGCAGCTTGGAGACAGGGGGTTACTATGGCTACACCTTC.